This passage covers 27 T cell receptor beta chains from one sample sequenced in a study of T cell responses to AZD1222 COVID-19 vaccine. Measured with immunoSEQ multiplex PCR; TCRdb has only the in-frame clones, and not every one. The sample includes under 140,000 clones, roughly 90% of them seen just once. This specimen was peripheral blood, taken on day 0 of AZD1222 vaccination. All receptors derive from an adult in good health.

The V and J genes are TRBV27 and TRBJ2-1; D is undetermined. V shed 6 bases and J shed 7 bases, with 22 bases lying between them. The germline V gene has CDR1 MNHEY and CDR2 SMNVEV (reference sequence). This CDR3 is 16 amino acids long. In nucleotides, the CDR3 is TGTGCCAGCAGCCCTCCCCTCGCCTTAATGGGGAATGAGCAGTTCTTC. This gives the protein CASSPPLALMGNEQFF.

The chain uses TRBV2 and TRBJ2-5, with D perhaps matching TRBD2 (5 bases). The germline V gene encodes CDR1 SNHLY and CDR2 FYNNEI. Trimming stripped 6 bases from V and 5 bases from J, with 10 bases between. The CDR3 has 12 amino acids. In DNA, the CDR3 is TGTGCCAGCAGAGGATGGGAGGAGACCCAGTACTTC. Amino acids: CASRGWEETQYF.

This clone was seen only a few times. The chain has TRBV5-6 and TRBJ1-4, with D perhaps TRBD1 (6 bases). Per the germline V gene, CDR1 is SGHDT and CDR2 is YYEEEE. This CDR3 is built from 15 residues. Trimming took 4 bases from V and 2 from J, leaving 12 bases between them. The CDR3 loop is CASSARQVTNEKLFF. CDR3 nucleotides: TGTGCCAGCAGCGCCCGACAGGTCACTAATGAAAAACTGTTTTTT. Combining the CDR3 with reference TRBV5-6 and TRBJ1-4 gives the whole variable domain DAGVTQSPTHLIKTRGQQVTLRCSPKSGHDTVSWYQQALGQGPQFIFQYYEEEERQRGNFPDRFSGHQFPNYSSELNVNALLLGDSALYLCASSARQVTNEKLFFGSGTQLSVL.

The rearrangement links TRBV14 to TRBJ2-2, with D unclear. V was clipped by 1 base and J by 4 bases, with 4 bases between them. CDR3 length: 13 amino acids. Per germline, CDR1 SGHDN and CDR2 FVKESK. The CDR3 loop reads CASSQAITGELFF. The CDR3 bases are TGTGCCAGCAGCCAAGCCATCACCGGGGAGCTGTTTTTT.

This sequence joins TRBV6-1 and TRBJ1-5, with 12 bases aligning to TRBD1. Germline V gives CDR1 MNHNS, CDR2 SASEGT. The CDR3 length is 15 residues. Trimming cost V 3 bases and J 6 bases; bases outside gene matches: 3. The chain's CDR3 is CASSDRDRGLQPQHF. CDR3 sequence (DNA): TGTGCCAGCAGTGACCGGGACAGGGGGCTTCAGCCCCAGCATTTT.

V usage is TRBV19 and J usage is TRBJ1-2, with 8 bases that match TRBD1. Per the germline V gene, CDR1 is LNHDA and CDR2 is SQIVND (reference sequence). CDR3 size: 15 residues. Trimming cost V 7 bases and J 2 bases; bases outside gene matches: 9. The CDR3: CASTFGQGANYGYTF. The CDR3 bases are TGTGCCAGTACCTTCGGTCAGGGGGCAAACTATGGCTACACCTTC.

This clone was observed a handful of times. The CDR3 sequence is CASSIGQVYEQYF. The CDR3 DNA reads TGTGCCAGCAGCATAGGACAGGTCTACGAGCAGTACTTC. This chain connects TRBV11-2 to TRBJ2-7, with 7 bases fitting TRBD1. The germline gives CDR1 SGHAT, CDR2 FQNNGV. V dropped 5 bases and J dropped 3; count of bases not matched to a gene: 4. This CDR3 is 13 amino acids long. The variable domain in full, with the rest retrieved from reference TRBV11-2 and TRBJ2-7, is EAGVAQSPRYKIIEKRQSVAFWCNPISGHATLYWYQQILGQGPKLLIQFQNNGVVDDSQLPKDRFSAERLKGVDSTLKIQPAKLEDSAVYLCASSIGQVYEQYFGPGTRLTVT.

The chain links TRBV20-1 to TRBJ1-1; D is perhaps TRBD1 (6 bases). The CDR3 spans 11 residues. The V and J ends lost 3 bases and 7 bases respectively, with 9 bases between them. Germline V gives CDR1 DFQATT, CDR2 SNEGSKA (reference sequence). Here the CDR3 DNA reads TGCAGTGCTAGTGGAGGGGGTGAAGCTTTCTTT. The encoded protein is CSASGGGEAFF.

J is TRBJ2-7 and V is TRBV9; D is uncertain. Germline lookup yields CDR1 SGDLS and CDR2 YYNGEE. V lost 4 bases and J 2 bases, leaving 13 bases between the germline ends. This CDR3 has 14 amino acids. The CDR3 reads CASSPTQWTYEQYF. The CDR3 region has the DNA TGTGCCAGCAGCCCTACACAGTGGACCTACGAGCAGTACTTC. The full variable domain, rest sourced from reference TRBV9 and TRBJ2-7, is DSGVTQTPKHLITATGQRVTLRCSPRSGDLSVYWYQQSLDQGLQFLIQYYNGEERAKGNILERFSAQQFPDLHSELNLSSLELGDSALYFCASSPTQWTYEQYFGPGTRLTVT.

CDR3 in amino acids: CASSLWGGNTEAFF. The CDR3, as DNA: TGTGCCAGCAGCTTGTGGGGAGGGAACACTGAAGCTTTCTTT. The rearrangement uses TRBV5-4 and TRBJ1-1; D uncertain. Trimming pared 1 base from V and 1 base from J, leaving 8 bases between. CDR1 and CDR2 from the germline V gene are SGHNT and YYREEE (reference sequence). This CDR3 contains 14 residues.

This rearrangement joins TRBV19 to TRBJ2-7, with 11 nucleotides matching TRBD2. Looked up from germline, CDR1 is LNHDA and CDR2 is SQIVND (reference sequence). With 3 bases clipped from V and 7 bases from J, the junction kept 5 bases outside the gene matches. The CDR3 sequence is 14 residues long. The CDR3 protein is CASSMLAGGGEQYF. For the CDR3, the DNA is TGTGCCAGTAGTATGCTAGCGGGGGGTGGTGAGCAGTACTTC.

The CDR3 is CASSQGRVGQGAGYTF. The CDR3 DNA follows: TGTGCCAGCAGCCAAGGGCGAGTAGGGCAGGGAGCTGGCTACACCTTC. V and J are TRBV3-1 (or the pseudogene TRBV3-2) and TRBJ1-2; possibly TRBD1 for D (5 bases). There are 16 residues in the CDR3. Germline V gene lookup returns CDR1 LGHDT and CDR2 YNNKEL (reference sequence). Deletions cut 1 base from V and 7 bases from J, with 19 bases between.

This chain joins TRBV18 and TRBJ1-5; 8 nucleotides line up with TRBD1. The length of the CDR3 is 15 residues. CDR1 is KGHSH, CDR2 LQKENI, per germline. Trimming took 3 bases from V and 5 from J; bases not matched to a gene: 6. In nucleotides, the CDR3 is TGTGCCAGCTCACCGAACACAGGGGGAGATCAGCCCCAGCATTTT. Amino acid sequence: CASSPNTGGDQPQHF.

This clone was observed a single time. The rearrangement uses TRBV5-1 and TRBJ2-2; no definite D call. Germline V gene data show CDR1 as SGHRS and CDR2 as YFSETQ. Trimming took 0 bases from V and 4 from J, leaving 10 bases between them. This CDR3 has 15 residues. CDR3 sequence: CASSLEVLTTGELFF. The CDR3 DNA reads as TGCGCCAGCAGCTTGGAGGTCCTTACCACCGGGGAGCTGTTTTTT.

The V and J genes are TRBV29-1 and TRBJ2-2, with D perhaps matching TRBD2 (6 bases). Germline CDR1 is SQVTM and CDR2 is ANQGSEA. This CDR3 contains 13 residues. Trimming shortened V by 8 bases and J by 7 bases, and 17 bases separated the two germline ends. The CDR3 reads CSTRSGDFGELFF. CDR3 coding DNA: TGCAGCACACGGTCGGGAGATTTCGGGGAGCTGTTTTTT.

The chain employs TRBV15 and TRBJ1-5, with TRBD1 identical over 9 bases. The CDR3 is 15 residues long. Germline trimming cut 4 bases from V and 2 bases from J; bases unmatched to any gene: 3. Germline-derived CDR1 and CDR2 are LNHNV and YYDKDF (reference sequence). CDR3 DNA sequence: TGTGCCACCAGCAAGGGACAGGGCGGCAATCAGCCCCAGCATTTT. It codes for CATSKGQGGNQPQHF.

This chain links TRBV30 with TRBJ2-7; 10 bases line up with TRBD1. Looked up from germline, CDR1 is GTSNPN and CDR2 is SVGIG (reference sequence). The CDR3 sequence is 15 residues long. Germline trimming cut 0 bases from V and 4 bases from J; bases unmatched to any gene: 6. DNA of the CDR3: TGTGCCTGGAGTGTAGGGACAGGGGTCGTTTACGAGCAGTACTTC. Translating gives CAWSVGTGVVYEQYF.

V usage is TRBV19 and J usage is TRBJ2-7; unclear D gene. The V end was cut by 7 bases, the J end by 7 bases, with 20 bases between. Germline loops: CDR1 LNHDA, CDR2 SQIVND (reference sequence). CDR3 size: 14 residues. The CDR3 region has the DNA TGTGCCAGTACCGATCCGGGCTCAAAAATGGAGCAGTACTTC. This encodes CASTDPGSKMEQYF.

The CDR3 DNA sequence: TGTGCCACTCTACGGGACGGGAGCTATGGCTACACCTTC. Protein sequence: CATLRDGSYGYTF. The J gene is TRBJ1-2, the V gene TRBV2; TRBD1 is a possible D gene (5 bases). Trimming stripped 10 bases from V and 4 bases from J, with 16 bases between. CDR1 SNHLY and CDR2 FYNNEI come from the germline V gene. The CDR3 covers 13 residues.

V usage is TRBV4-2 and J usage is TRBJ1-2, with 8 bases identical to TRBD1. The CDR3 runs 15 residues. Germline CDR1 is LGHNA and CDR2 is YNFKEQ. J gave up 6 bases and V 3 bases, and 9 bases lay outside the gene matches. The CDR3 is CASSHPGQGADGYTF. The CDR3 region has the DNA TGTGCCAGCAGCCACCCGGGGCAGGGGGCAGATGGCTACACCTTC.

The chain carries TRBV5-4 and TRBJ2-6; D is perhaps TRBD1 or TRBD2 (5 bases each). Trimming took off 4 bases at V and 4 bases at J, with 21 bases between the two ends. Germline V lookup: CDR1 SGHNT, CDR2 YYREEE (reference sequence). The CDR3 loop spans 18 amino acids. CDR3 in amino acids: CASSTRAGQGAGANVLTF. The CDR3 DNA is TGTGCCAGCAGCACTAGGGCGGGTCAGGGCGCCGGGGCCAACGTCCTGACTTTC.

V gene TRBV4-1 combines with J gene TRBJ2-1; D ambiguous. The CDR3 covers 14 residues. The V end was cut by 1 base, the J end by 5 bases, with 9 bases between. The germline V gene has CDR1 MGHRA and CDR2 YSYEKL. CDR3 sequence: CASSQGYRNNEQFF. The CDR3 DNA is TGCGCCAGCAGCCAAGGGTACAGAAACAATGAGCAGTTCTTC.

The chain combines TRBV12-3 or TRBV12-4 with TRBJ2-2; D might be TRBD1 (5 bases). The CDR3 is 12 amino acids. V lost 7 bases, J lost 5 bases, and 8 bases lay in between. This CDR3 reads CASIRVTGELFF. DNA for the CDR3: TGTGCCAGCATCAGGGTAACCGGGGAGCTGTTTTTT.

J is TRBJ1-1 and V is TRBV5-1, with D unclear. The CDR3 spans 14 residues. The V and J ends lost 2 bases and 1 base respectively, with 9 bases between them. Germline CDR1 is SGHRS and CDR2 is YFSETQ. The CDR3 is CASSFYTPNTEAFF. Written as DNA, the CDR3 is TGCGCCAGCAGCTTCTACACACCGAACACTGAAGCTTTCTTT. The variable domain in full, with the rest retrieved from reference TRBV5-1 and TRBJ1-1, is KAGVTQTPRYLIKTRGQQVTLSCSPISGHRSVSWYQQTPGQGLQFLFEYFSETQRNKGNFPGRFSGRQFSNSRSEMNVSTLELGDSALYLCASSFYTPNTEAFFGQGTRLTVV.

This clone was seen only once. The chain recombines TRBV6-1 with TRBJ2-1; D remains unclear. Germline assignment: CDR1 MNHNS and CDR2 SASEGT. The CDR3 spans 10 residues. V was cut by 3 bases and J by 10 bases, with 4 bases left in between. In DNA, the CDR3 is TGTGCCAGCAGTGATTTCGAGCAGTTCTTC. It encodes CASSDFEQFF.

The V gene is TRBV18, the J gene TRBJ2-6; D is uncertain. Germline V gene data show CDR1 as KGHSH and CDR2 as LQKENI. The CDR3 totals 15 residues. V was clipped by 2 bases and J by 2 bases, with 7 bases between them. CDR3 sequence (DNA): TGTGCCAGCTCACCAATGGCTGCTGGGGCCAACGTCCTGACTTTC. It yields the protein CASSPMAAGANVLTF.

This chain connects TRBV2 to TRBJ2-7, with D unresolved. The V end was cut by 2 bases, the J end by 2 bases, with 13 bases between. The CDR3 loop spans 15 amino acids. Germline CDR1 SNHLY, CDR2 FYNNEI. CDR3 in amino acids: CASSELAGQTYEQYF. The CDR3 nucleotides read TGTGCCAGCAGTGAATTGGCAGGCCAGACCTACGAGCAGTACTTC.